This T cell receptor (beta chain) comes out of a study of cytomegalovirus exposure and HLA in healthy donors. Details on this clone: Its antigen remains unidentified.

General observations from the study: Later work found that TCR association rates differed between HLA loci; DRB1 had the most and HLA-C the fewest. 87-base-pair reads could not separate some V segments, including TRBV6-2 and TRBV6-3. As immune exposure information, only CMV serostatus was available. There was a cluster of highly shared sequence variants that was likely a sequencing artifact.

PCR involved 60 Vbeta and 13 Jbeta primers. This table comes from immunoSEQ multiplex PCR, and its TCRdb copy is limited to in-frame clones, with some not included. The sample holds about 110,000 clones, around 80% seen once. This CDR3 contains 14 residues. Germline CDR1 reads SGHAT; CDR2 reads FQNNGV. V lost 3 bases, J lost 7 bases, and 1 base stayed unmatched. The V gene is TRBV11-2, the J gene TRBJ1-4; 11 bases fit TRBD1. What was sequenced was PBMCs. The sequence came from a man aged 35 to 55 in good health and CMV-seronegative. Here the CDR3 DNA reads TGTGCCAGCAGCTTGGGGACAGGGGGTGAAAAACTGTTTTTT. Protein product: CASSLGTGGEKLFF.